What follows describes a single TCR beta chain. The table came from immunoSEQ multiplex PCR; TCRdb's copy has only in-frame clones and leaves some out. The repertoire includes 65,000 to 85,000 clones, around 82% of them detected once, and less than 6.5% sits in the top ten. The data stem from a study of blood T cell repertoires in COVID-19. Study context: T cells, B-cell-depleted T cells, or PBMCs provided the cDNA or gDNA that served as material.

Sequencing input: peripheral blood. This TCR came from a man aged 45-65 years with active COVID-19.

The CDR3 here is CASSPPKRVSYEQYF. Here the CDR3 DNA reads TGTGCCAGCAGCCCCCCGAAGCGGGTGTCCTACGAGCAGTACTTC. The gene calls are TRBV3-1 (or the pseudogene TRBV3-2) and TRBJ2-7; tentative D call: TRBD2 (6 bases). CDR1 and CDR2 (germline): LGHDT, YNNKEL (reference sequence). Trimming stripped 4 bases from V and 1 base from J, with 14 bases between. The CDR3 is 15 amino acids.